A single sample gave rise to the 14 T cell receptor beta chains below, sequenced in a study of patients and donors after allogeneic stem cell transplantation. TCRdb itself ran the RT-PCR reads through MiXCR, one entry per CDR3 protein. The table lists about 87,000 distinct CDR3 sequences, 4.5% to 5% of them singletons, with less than 3% in the top ten. The source material was blood, either unsorted or a sorted T cell fraction (not recorded which). The receptor set was obtained from a human donor who was either an allogeneic HSCT recipient or a stem cell or donor lymphocyte infusion donor (not recorded which). It is not recorded whose cells these are; they may come from a transplant donor.

This clonotype was observed a few times. This rearrangement joins TRBV3-1 to TRBJ1-5, with 7 bases lining up with TRBD1. This CDR3 contains 13 residues. The germline gives CDR1 LGHDT, CDR2 YNNKEL (reference sequence). After removal of 4 bases from V and 7 bases from J, the junction contained 4 bases not matched to a gene. In DNA, the CDR3 is TGTGCCAGCAGCCGAAGGGGGCAGCAGCCCCAGCATTTT. Protein: CASSRRGQQPQHF.

The rearrangement joins TRBV19 to TRBJ1-1; 12 bases fit TRBD1. The junction had 10 bases not matched to a gene; V was cut back by 4 bases and J by 7 bases. Germline V CDR1 and CDR2: LNHDA, SQIVND (reference sequence). The CDR3 extends over 16 amino acids. The CDR3: CASSTFRDRGRGEAFF. The CDR3 bases are TGTGCCAGTAGTACATTCCGGGACAGGGGGCGAGGTGAAGCTTTCTTT.

This clonotype was recorded at least ten times. The chain is built from TRBV18 and TRBJ1-2, with D possibly matching TRBD1 (5 bases). V lost 3 bases to trimming and J lost 3 bases, with 14 bases between them. The V gene's germline CDR1 is KGHSH and CDR2 LQKENI. The CDR3 has 15 amino acids. CDR3 in DNA: TGTGCCAGCTCACCCCCCACGGGGCCCGACTATGGCTACACCTTC. Its protein is CASSPPTGPDYGYTF.

This clonotype was seen ten or more times. Its ends do not fully match the called genes, so a read error is possible. This sequence joins TRBV7-7 and TRBJ2-5, with TRBD2 identical over 10 bases. CDR1 SSHAT and CDR2 FNYEAQ come from the germline V gene (reference sequence). The CDR3 runs to 15 residues. The CDR3 sequence is CASSLGRTSGETQYF. For the CDR3, the DNA is TGTGCTAGCAGCTTAGGTCGGACTAGCGGAGAGACCCAGTACTTC.

This clonotype was seen at least ten times. The genes are TRBV5-1 and TRBJ2-1, with a possible D match to TRBD2 (5 bases). V shed 2 bases and J shed 6 bases, with 12 bases lying between them. The CDR3 runs to 14 residues. From germline, CDR1 is SGHRS and CDR2 YFSETQ. The CDR3 region is CASSLDTSTNEQFF. In DNA, the CDR3 is TGCGCCAGCAGCTTAGATACTAGTACCAATGAGCAGTTCTTC.

The chain joins TRBV20-1 to TRBJ2-1; no reliable D call. Trimming stripped 6 bases from V and 0 bases from J, with 12 bases between. The CDR3 has 14 residues. Germline V gene data show CDR1 as DFQATT and CDR2 as SNEGSKA (reference sequence). CDR3 residues: CSATDVSSYNEQFF. The CDR3 bases are TGCAGTGCAACGGACGTAAGCTCCTACAATGAGCAGTTCTTC.

This clonotype was counted at least ten times. The chain carries TRBV7-3 and TRBJ2-7; no firm D call. Between the trimmed V and J ends, which lost 1 base and 5 bases, there was a span of 12 bases. CDR1 and CDR2 (germline): SGHTA, FQGTGA. This CDR3 is 14 amino acids long. The CDR3 region is CASSLSSSGHEQYF. Written as DNA, the CDR3 is TGTGCCAGCAGCTTAAGTTCGTCAGGCCACGAGCAGTACTTC.

This clonotype was counted many times. V and J are TRBV24-1 and TRBJ2-1; 7 positions match TRBD2. Per germline, CDR1 KGHDR and CDR2 SFDVKD. The length of the CDR3 is 17 residues. V lost 7 bases to trimming and J lost 1 base; unmatched junction nucleotides: 12. The CDR3 nucleotides read TGTGCCACCAGCGGGGGAGGCGGGGAGGGGTCCTACAATGAGCAGTTCTTC. Its protein product is CATSGGGGEGSYNEQFF.

This clonotype was seen ten or more times. CDR3 bases: TGCGCCAGCAGAGCTACTACAGGGGGCGCGGGCGAGCAGTACTTC. Translation: CASRATTGGAGEQYF. The V gene is TRBV5-1, the J gene TRBJ2-7, with TRBD1 matching over 9 bases. CDR1 and CDR2 (germline): SGHRS, YFSETQ. This CDR3 spans 15 amino acids. With 5 bases clipped from V and 6 bases from J, the junction kept 12 bases outside the gene matches.

This clonotype was seen a handful of times. DNA of the CDR3: TGTGCCAGCTCCTTGCAGAGGGGCATTAACATTCAGTACTTC. Its protein is CASSLQRGINIQYF. The chain combines TRBV18 with TRBJ2-4; D assignment may be TRBD1 or TRBD2 (5 bases each). The CDR3 is 14 amino acids. Per germline, CDR1 KGHSH and CDR2 LQKENI. The V end was cut by 6 bases, the J end by 7 bases, with 16 bases between. The entire variable domain, with the rest obtained from reference TRBV18 and TRBJ2-4, is as follows: NAGVMQNPRHLVRRRGQEARLRCSPMKGHSHVYWYRQLPEEGLKFMVYLQKENIIDESGMPKERFSAEFPKEGPSILRIQQVVRGDSAAYFCASSLQRGINIQYFGAGTRLSVL.

This clonotype has more than one count but fewer than ten. The J gene is TRBJ1-3, the V gene TRBV20-1; D is uncertain. V was trimmed by 5 bases and J by 4 bases, leaving 6 bases between them. From germline, CDR1 is DFQATT and CDR2 SNEGSKA (reference sequence). This CDR3 region has 11 residues. CDR3 nucleotides: TGCAGTGCTGGGATCGGAAACACCATATATTTT. Protein: CSAGIGNTIYF.

This chain uses TRBV18 with TRBJ2-3, with 9 bases that match TRBD2. CDR3 length equals 15 residues. CDR1 KGHSH and CDR2 LQKENI come from the germline V gene. With 3 bases clipped from V and 5 bases from J, the junction kept 6 bases outside the gene matches. The CDR3 sequence: CASSPLGLAEDTQYF. In DNA form, the CDR3 reads TGTGCCAGCTCACCGTTGGGACTAGCAGAAGATACGCAGTATTTT.

This clonotype was counted a few times. An end of the junction does not agree with germline; a read error may underlie this. The chain carries TRBV5-1 and TRBJ1-1, with a possible D match to TRBD1 (5 bases). This CDR3 has 13 amino acids. Germline V lookup: CDR1 SGHRS, CDR2 YFSETQ. The CDR3, as DNA: TGCGCCAGCACCCCGGGACGTGACACTGAACCTTTCTTT. It is translated as CASTPGRDTEPFF. The whole variable domain, filled in from reference TRBV5-1 and TRBJ1-1, reads KAGVTQTPRYLIKTRGQQVTLSCSPISGHRSVSWYQQTPGQGLQFLFEYFSETQRNKGNFPGRFSGRQFSNSRSEMNVSTLELGDSALYLCASTPGRDTEPFFGQGTRLTVV.

This clonotype was seen only a few times. V and J are TRBV6-1 and TRBJ1-2, with D possibly TRBD1 on 5 matching bases. CDR1 MNHNS and CDR2 SASEGT come from the germline V gene. The germline V and J ends were trimmed by 2 bases and 4 bases, with 14 bases remaining between them. The CDR3 spans 15 residues. In DNA, the CDR3 is TGTGCCAGCAGTGAATTGGGACCCGAGAGCTATGGCTACACCTTC. Protein product: CASSELGPESYGYTF.